This T cell receptor beta chain came from a study of CD8+ T cells in alopecia areata. In the study overall: Administration of oral tofacitinib to treated patients was at 5 to 10 mg twice daily.

cDNA serving as the sequencing template came from extracted, reverse transcribed RNA. Using immunoSEQ multiplex PCR, the repertoire was profiled, and TCRdb retains in-frame clones only, with some absent. The sample has 140,000 to 150,000 clones; approximately 50% are singletons. Germline values: CDR1 GTSNPN, CDR2 SVGIG (reference sequence). CDR3 size: 14 residues. The V segment lost 4 bases and the J segment 2 bases; nucleotides outside the gene matches: 7. General study findings and limits: Lesional scalp, notably in alopecia totalis/universalis, had clonality above that of normal scalp.

Of note for this clone: Its antigen remains unidentified.

The chain joins TRBV30 to TRBJ2-7; 8 bases line up with TRBD1. The sequence was collected from a human donor with alopecia areata. The sample was CD4+ T cells sorted from blood, taken at week 0. Here the CDR3 reads CAWTPWDRPYEQYF. The CDR3, as DNA: TGTGCCTGGACCCCGTGGGACAGGCCCTACGAGCAGTACTTC.